These 25 T cell receptor beta chains originate from one sample sequenced in a study of cytomegalovirus exposure and HLA in healthy donors listed by TCRdb under 2017. The method was the immunoSEQ multiplex PCR assay. The multiplex PCR relied on a mix of 60 forward primers for TCR Vbeta segments and 13 reverse primers for TCR Jbeta segments. What TCRdb holds here is the immuneACCESS table cut down to in-frame rearrangements. Part of the clones is not present; checked against another copy, under half of the missing clones reflect an unresolved V gene, and the others are unexplained. This sample holds 110,000 to 150,000 clones; around four fifths were observed only once. The ten top clones hold roughly 9.9% of the sample. Sample: PBMCs. The receptors were sampled from a woman aged 60 to 75 in good health and CMV-seropositive.

The rearrangement joins TRBV19 to TRBJ2-7; tentative D call: TRBD1 (6 bases). CDR3 length: 15 amino acids. The V end lost 5 bases, the J end lost 6 bases, and 20 bases lay between the germline ends. Looked up from germline, CDR1 is LNHDA and CDR2 is SQIVND (reference sequence). CDR3 coding DNA: TGTGCCAGTAGTTCCAGGGGAGACCCTGGGTCCGAGCAGTACTTC. Translating it yields CASSSRGDPGSEQYF.

This sequence joins TRBV29-1 and TRBJ2-2; weak D call: TRBD1 (5 bases). The V and J ends lost 7 bases and 7 bases respectively, with 10 bases between them. CDR1 and CDR2 from the germline V gene are SQVTM and ANQGSEA. This CDR3 is built from 11 residues. For the CDR3, the DNA is TGCAGCGCTGGGGCGCACGGGGAGCTGTTTTTT. It is translated as CSAGAHGELFF.

This sequence joins TRBV27 and TRBJ2-5; tentatively, D is TRBD2 (5 bases). This CDR3 region has 14 residues. Deletions cut 4 bases from V and 2 bases from J, with 11 bases between. The germline gives CDR1 MNHEY, CDR2 SMNVEV (reference sequence). The CDR3 DNA reads TGTGCCAGCAGTTCCTGGACGGGGCAAGAGACCCAGTACTTC. As protein: CASSSWTGQETQYF.

The chain combines TRBV11-3 with TRBJ2-1; D uncertain. Germline CDR1 and CDR2: SGHNT and YENEEA. The CDR3 consists of 13 residues. Trimming left V 3 bases short and J 7 bases short, with 10 bases between. CDR3 DNA sequence: TGTGCCAGCAGCTTCGAGGATGGTAATGAGCAGTTCTTC. This sequence encodes CASSFEDGNEQFF.

This chain uses TRBV4-2 with TRBJ2-3, with 7 bases aligning to TRBD2. This CDR3 comprises 15 residues. The V segment lost 4 bases and the J segment 2 bases; nucleotides outside the gene matches: 6. Per the germline V gene, CDR1 is LGHNA and CDR2 is YNFKEQ. CDR3 loop: CASSPLAGLTDTQYF. Here the CDR3 DNA reads TGTGCCAGCAGCCCTTTAGCGGGCCTCACAGATACGCAGTATTTT.

The V call is TRBV30, the J call TRBJ2-7; 7 bases are a match to TRBD1. V gave up 1 base and J gave up 4 bases; unmatched junction bases: 10. CDR3 length: 15 residues. The germline CDR1 and CDR2 sequences are GTSNPN and SVGIG (reference sequence). The CDR3 coding sequence is TGTGCCTGGAGTGCCAAAAAAGGACAGGATTACGAGCAGTACTTC. As protein: CAWSAKKGQDYEQYF. Looking up the rest from reference TRBV30 and TRBJ2-7 gives the full variable domain: SQTIHQWPATLVQPVGSPLSLECTVEGTSNPNLYWYRQAAGRGLQLLFYSVGIGQISSEVPQNLSASRPQDRQFILSSKKLLLSDSGFYLCAWSAKKGQDYEQYFGPGTRLTVT.

This clone was seen just once. The rearrangement joins TRBV7-3 to TRBJ2-7; D not certain. The CDR3 has 13 residues. CDR1 is SGHTA and CDR2 is FQGTGA in the germline V gene. Trimming left V 0 bases short and J 4 bases short, with 7 bases between. CDR3 protein: CASSLTPQYEQYF. The CDR3 DNA is TGTGCCAGCAGCTTAACACCGCAGTACGAGCAGTACTTC.

The gene calls are TRBV7-2 and TRBJ2-7, with 8 positions matching TRBD2. This CDR3 is 12 amino acids long. The germline V gene has CDR1 SGHTA and CDR2 FQGNSA. Losses at the gene ends were 5 bases for V and 12 bases for J; bases not matched to a gene: 9. CDR3 nucleotide sequence: TGTGCCAGCAGCGTCGGGGTAGCGGGATTGTACTTC. The encoded protein is CASSVGVAGLYF. The full variable domain, in which reference TRBV7-2 and TRBJ2-7 provide the parts outside the CDR3, is GAGVSQSPSNKVTEKGKDVELRCDPISGHTALYWYRQSLGQGLEFLIYFQGNSAPDKSGLPSDRFSAERTGGSVSTLTIQRTQQEDSAVYLCASSVGVAGLYFGPGTRLTVT.

The rearrangement links TRBV5-4 to TRBJ2-1; unclear D gene. The CDR3 consists of 16 residues. V shed 3 bases and J shed 3 bases, with 16 bases lying between them. Germline V gives CDR1 SGHNT, CDR2 YYREEE (reference sequence). The CDR3 region is CASSSDGATLYNEQFF. The CDR3 DNA is TGTGCCAGCAGCTCCGACGGAGCGACCCTCTACAATGAGCAGTTCTTC.

V gene TRBV9 combines with J gene TRBJ2-7; D remains ambiguous. With 2 bases removed from V and 0 bases from J, the gap between germline ends came to 9 bases. Germline-derived CDR1 and CDR2 are SGDLS and YYNGEE. The CDR3 spans 14 residues. In DNA, the CDR3 is TGTGCCAGCAGCGTCGATACATCCTCCTACGAGCAGTACTTC. It codes for CASSVDTSSYEQYF.

The genes are TRBV28 and TRBJ2-5; a possible D gene is TRBD2 (6 bases). The germline V and J ends were trimmed by 3 bases and 2 bases, with 13 bases remaining between them. This CDR3 is 15 amino acids long. CDR1 is MDHEN, CDR2 SYDVKM, per germline. Written as DNA, the CDR3 is TGTGCCAGCAGTTTCCCGGGGGAAACACAAGAGACCCAGTACTTC. It codes for CASSFPGETQETQYF.

The chain joins TRBV21-1 to TRBJ2-7; TRBD2, the D gene given by the table, was not confirmed from the DNA. TRBV21-1 is a known pseudogene. The length of the CDR3 is 14 residues. The DNA of the CDR3 is TGTGCCTCCCCCAACCGGGAGTACTCCTACGAGCAGTACTTC. Its translation: CASPNREYSYEQYF.

This rearrangement joins TRBV6-6 to TRBJ2-5; the D gene is possibly TRBD2 (6 bases). Between the trimmed V and J ends, which lost 2 bases and 0 bases, there was a span of 10 bases. There are 15 residues in the CDR3. Per the germline V gene, CDR1 is MNHNY and CDR2 is SVGAGI (reference sequence). CDR3 protein: CASSYLGGNQETQYF. The DNA of the CDR3 is TGTGCCAGCAGTTACCTCGGCGGGAACCAAGAGACCCAGTACTTC.

The chain has TRBV6-5 and TRBJ1-5; unclear D gene. The CDR3 has 13 amino acids. Germline CDR1 and CDR2: MNHEY and SVGAGI. The ends were cut back, 5 bases at V and 4 bases at J, with 9 bases in the middle. The CDR3 region is CASSGGGNQPQHF. The CDR3 DNA reads TGTGCCAGCAGTGGCGGAGGGAATCAGCCCCAGCATTTT.

This clone was recorded once. The J gene is TRBJ2-7, the V gene TRBV11-1; D might be TRBD2 (6 bases). V lost 4 bases and J 5 bases, leaving 15 bases between the germline ends. Germline values: CDR1 SGHAT, CDR2 FQDESV (reference sequence). The CDR3 totals 14 residues. CDR3 bases: TGTGCCAGCAGCTCCACCTTAGCTAGCGACGAGCAGTACTTC. This encodes CASSSTLASDEQYF.

This chain uses TRBV6-5 with TRBJ2-3; D may be TRBD1 (5 bases). This CDR3 is 13 amino acids long. Trimming took 2 bases from V and 6 from J, leaving 9 bases between them. CDR1 MNHEY and CDR2 SVGAGI come from the germline V gene. The CDR3 spells CASSYGRVDTQYF. In nucleotides, the CDR3 is TGTGCCAGCAGTTACGGCAGGGTGGATACGCAGTATTTT.

The rearrangement joins TRBV6-4 to TRBJ1-1; no definite D call. Germline V gene sequence: CDR1 MRHNA, CDR2 SNTAGT. Trimming removed 6 bases at V and 1 base at J, with 9 bases between. The CDR3 totals 13 residues. CDR3 DNA sequence: TGTGCCAGCAGCCTCTCGCGGAACACTGAAGCTTTCTTT. Translating it yields CASSLSRNTEAFF.

This chain uses TRBV5-1 with TRBJ2-5; D not certain. Trimming took off 1 base at V and 4 bases at J, with 5 bases between the two ends. Germline V gene data show CDR1 as SGHRS and CDR2 as YFSETQ. The CDR3 contains 12 residues. The DNA of the CDR3 is TGCGCCAGCAGCTTGCTGCGAGAGACCCAGTACTTC. Translation: CASSLLRETQYF. Variable domain in full (rest from reference TRBV5-1 and TRBJ2-5): KAGVTQTPRYLIKTRGQQVTLSCSPISGHRSVSWYQQTPGQGLQFLFEYFSETQRNKGNFPGRFSGRQFSNSRSEMNVSTLELGDSALYLCASSLLRETQYFGPGTRLLVL.

CDR3 amino acids: CASSPGVAGELFF. The DNA of the CDR3 is TGTGCCAGCAGCCCCGGAGTGGCCGGGGAGCTGTTTTTT. The chain links TRBV11-3 to TRBJ2-2, with D unresolved. The V and J ends lost 5 bases and 6 bases respectively, with 10 bases between them. CDR1 is SGHNT, CDR2 YENEEA, per germline. This CDR3 is built from 13 residues.

V usage is TRBV10-3 and J usage is TRBJ2-5; TRBD1 agrees at 10 bases. This CDR3 has 14 amino acids. V shed 6 bases, J shed 2 bases, and the junction held 3 bases outside the gene matches. CDR1 and CDR2 (germline): ENHRY, SYGVKD. The CDR3 nucleotides are TGTGCCATCAGGGACAGGGGGGCTCAAGAGACCCAGTACTTC. It yields the protein CAIRDRGAQETQYF.

The rearrangement joins TRBV6-5 to TRBJ1-2, with D tentatively TRBD1 (6 bases). The ends were cut back, 0 bases at V and 7 bases at J, with 9 bases in the middle. The CDR3 spans 13 residues. CDR1 and CDR2 from the germline V gene are MNHEY and SVGAGI. CDR3 sequence (DNA): TGTGCCAGCAGTTACTCTGGGACACGTGGCTACACCTTC. Translated, it gives CASSYSGTRGYTF.

The chain has TRBV29-1 and TRBJ2-7; D perhaps matches TRBD1 (8 bases). CDR1 is SQVTM and CDR2 is ANQGSEA in the germline V gene. The length of the CDR3 is 14 residues. The V end lost 6 bases, the J end lost 0 bases, and 15 bases lay between the germline ends. In nucleotides, the CDR3 is TGCAGCGTCATGGGGGGGACAGGCTCCTACGAGCAGTACTTC. Amino acids: CSVMGGTGSYEQYF.

This CDR3 is CASSLGDSVHETQYF. The DNA of the CDR3 is TGCGCCAGCAGCTTGGGGGACTCCGTACACGAGACCCAGTACTTC. This sequence joins TRBV4-1 and TRBJ2-5; D may be TRBD2 (6 bases). The CDR3 sequence is 15 residues long. The germline V gene encodes CDR1 MGHRA and CDR2 YSYEKL. Trimming pared 5 bases from V and 5 bases from J, leaving 18 bases between.

This chain connects TRBV4-1 to TRBJ1-5; D unclear. The V and J ends lost 2 bases and 1 base respectively, with 12 bases between them. Germline CDR1 is MGHRA and CDR2 is YSYEKL. This CDR3 comprises 16 residues. CDR3: CASSQTSGTSNQPQHF. CDR3 in DNA: TGCGCCAGCAGCCAAACATCGGGAACAAGCAATCAGCCCCAGCATTTT.

V gene TRBV7-9 combines with J gene TRBJ2-7; no definite D call. The CDR3 sequence is 14 residues long. V was clipped by 1 base and J by 3 bases, with 10 bases between them. Germline CDR1 is SEHNR and CDR2 is FQNEAQ (reference sequence). The CDR3 DNA reads TGTGCCAGCAGCTTAGACGGCAGGTACTACGAGCAGTACTTC. It specifies CASSLDGRYYEQYF.